This TCR beta chain is from a study of T-cell reconstitution after alpha-beta-depleted transplantation in children. This clonotype showed up just a few times. Its target is not known. Preparation of the TCRbeta library was carried out with unique molecular identifiers. TCRdb used MiXCR to reprocess the PCR reads, holding one entry per CDR3 protein. Of 780,000 or so distinct CDR3 sequences listed, about 15% are singletons. CDR1 and CDR2 from the germline V gene are MGHRA and YSYEKL. The V end lost 1 base, the J end lost 1 base, and 10 bases lay between the germline ends. CDR3 length equals 15 residues. Study-level results: Some patients' high day-60 TCRbeta diversity was traced to surviving recipient T cells and thymic progenitors. Where alpha-beta T cells came from about two months after transplant was reportedly several hundred expanded graft clones. Diversity and T-cell counts at one year after transplant derived mostly from new T cells.

The sample was PBMCs, mostly from graft donor cells, taken 360 days after TCRalphabeta/CD19-depleted stem cell transplant. This receptor was taken from a male patient younger than 18 who had a stem cell transplant for acute lymphoblastic leukemia, so the T cells may come from the graft donor. V and J are TRBV4-1 and TRBJ2-5, with D possibly matching TRBD2 (6 bases). The CDR3 DNA sequence: TGCGCCAGCAGCCAAGCAGCGGGCTTCCAAGAGACCCAGTACTTC. As protein: CASSQAAGFQETQYF.